This T cell receptor beta chain was profiled in a study of cytomegalovirus exposure and HLA in healthy donors (TCRdb year 2017). Notes on the research overall: An earlier analysis of 587 of the donors reported approximately 260 Gb of sequence data and 117 million unique TCR beta sequences obtained from some 170 million T cells. Roughly 300 gigabases of sequencing data and 80 million or so unique TCR sequences were included in an early release covering about 600 HLA-typed donors. Of the 398 genotyped donors, over 80% were placed in the genetic ancestry cluster associated with self-reported Caucasian donors. The study aimed to test whether signatures of past pathogen exposure could be identified by cataloging public T cell receptors. The study profiled the T cell repertoires of under 850 subjects by immunosequencing and related them to cytomegalovirus serostatus. Besides the first cohort of 550 to 750 subjects, a separate validation cohort made up of 120 different subjects was used. High-throughput TCR immunosequencing, statistical association of individual TCRs with disease status, and machine learning were combined to predict cytomegalovirus infection status. A later analysis re-examined previously published TCR beta repertoires from several hundred donors and added high-resolution HLA genotyping to investigate patterns of TCR occurrence. Rather than using new phenotypic data, the later analysis identified candidate immune exposures from TCR beta sequences and from how often those sequences occurred across donors. To decide whether each TCR beta V gene segment behaved as functional or pseudogenic, an earlier analysis of fewer than 750 of the donors relied on high-throughput TCR beta sequencing. Alongside the repertoire data, information on donor age, sex, ethnicity and CMV serostatus was compiled. A later genetic analysis took genome-wide SNP genotypes for about 65% of the roughly 670 donors and used that subset as a discovery cohort. Every repertoire in the discovery cohort had been generated on one and the same sequencing platform. HLA typing included class I and class II loci at four-digit resolution. Typing coverage differed by locus: A, B, C, DRB1 and DQB1 were typed in roughly 620-630 donors, DQA1 in roughly 510, DPA1 in roughly 590, and DPB1 in 450 to 480. About five DR-DQ haplotypes were treated as single units for association and clustering because of strong linkage in the cohort. Among over 350 genotyped donors of the cohort, an average of around 240,000 unique TCR beta nucleotide sequences were sequenced per donor, around a sixth of them non-productive. Broad study findings and their caveats: In this cohort, only TCR beta chains were sequenced, and detectable features were limited by the absence of alpha or paired-chain data. A later analysis associated 16,951 TCR beta sequences with specific HLA alleles at a false discovery rate of 0.05. A further reported finding was that TCR beta sequences accurately predicted the HLA-A and HLA-B alleles for most subjects in the first cohort. For the cohort, immune exposure information was limited to CMV serostatus. In vitro tests confirmed that a few of the cytomegalovirus-associated TCR beta chains recognize cytomegalovirus antigens. In the study, about 150 TCR beta chains were listed as associated with cytomegalovirus. According to a later genetic analysis, donors in an Asian-associated ancestry cluster had fewer N-insertions in productive TCRs than the approximately 710-donor mean. According to a later analysis, most CMV-associated TCR beta chains appeared to be HLA-restricted, and the HLA associations seemed to be driven largely by CMV exposure. Compared with equally common non-associated chains, HLA-associated TCR beta chains in a later analysis were more clonally expanded and had lower generation probabilities. Most TCR sequences were observed very rarely across donors, whereas some public TCRs were present in many individuals. In a later analysis, the rate of TCR association differed among HLA loci, with DRB1 alleles having the most associated TCRs and HLA-C alleles having the fewest. A later analysis reported that several top co-occurrence clusters appeared linked to parvovirus B19, influenza, CMV and Epstein-Barr virus. In an earlier analysis of 587 of the donors, most TCR beta V segments appeared in productive rearrangements about 90% or about 30% of the time, broadly matching IMGT annotations. Because HLA typing was missing for some donors at each locus, association tests included only the typed subset. Because the 87-base-pair reads could not distinguish some IMGT-functional V segments, including TRBV6-2 and TRBV6-3, those segments were excluded. A group of highly shared sequence variants was considered likely to be a technical artifact of the sequencing pipeline. According to the authors, the approach could potentially be generalized to other disease states and immunological phenotypes. Presence/absence analyses assumed roughly uniform sequencing depth across donors, an assumption that may not hold. Assigning TCR associations to individual alleles was difficult when HLA alleles, especially DR and DQ, strongly co-occurred. Because counts were too low, roughly 16 rarely observed V segments, including chromosome 9 orphons, were left out of the earlier analysis of 500 to 750 of the donors. Linkage disequilibrium might explain the correlated functional status among segregating V segments, but an unknown experimental factor could not be excluded. V-gene and J-gene trimming of TCR beta chains was associated with a missense DCLRE1C variant in a later genetic analysis, and the association was replicated in an independent cohort. The classifier was reported to diagnose cytomegalovirus status with high specificity and sensitivity in both the original cohort and the validation cohort.

On this clone: Its antigen is not yet known. No base quality information exists; no much larger clone differs at one position.

From its cysteine to its phenylalanine, the CDR3 spans 20 amino acids. The kept DNA is CDR3 alone, 60 bases in frame from the first base. The CDR1 and CDR2 encoded by the germline V gene (reference sequence) are WNHNN and SYGVQD. V lost 7 bases and J lost 0 bases, and the count of bases not matched to a germline gene is 20. In total, roughly 670 healthy bone marrow donors made up the cohort. Cohort members were all nominally healthy when sampled, although unrecorded immune exposures were likely present. The donor was CMV seropositive and belonged to the group of more than 250 seropositive cohort members. A peripheral blood sample was provided by each donor, and peripheral blood mononuclear cells were used for TCR beta sequencing. The Qiagen DNeasy Blood Extraction Kit was used to extract genomic DNA from the blood cell samples. Library preparation was by the immunoSEQ multiplex PCR assay. A mixture of 60 forward primers for TCR Vbeta segments and 13 reverse primers for TCR Jbeta segments was used in the multiplex PCR. A multiplex PCR assay on genomic DNA amplified the CDR3 region of rearranged TCR beta genes. The Illumina HiSeq System was used to sequence the amplified TCR beta libraries as 87-base-pair reads. The source study handled its data this way. In a later analysis, 80 million or so unique TCR beta chains were counted across the 500 to 700 repertoires, and approximately 11 million of these chains were shared by at least two donors. A nearest-neighbor algorithm error-corrected the raw reads and collapsed the reads into unique sequences, merging closely related sequences to remove PCR and sequencing errors. Alignment of CDR3 sequences to IMGT reference sequences was used to assign V, D and J gene segments. For a sequence to be retained, a match of at least six nucleotides was required to both a V gene segment and a J gene segment. Rearrangements were classified as productive when the CDR3 lacked stop codons and remained in frame with V and J, and all other rearrangements were classified as non-productive. Following IMGT convention, CDR3 was defined as the stretch from the second conserved V-encoded cysteine up to the conserved J-encoded phenylalanine. The earlier analysis of about 620 of the donors excluded sequences that lacked an unambiguous match to a single V gene segment. An earlier analysis of a few hundred of the donors classified V segments as functional when productive rearrangements were above 56.7% and as segregating when the standard deviation between donors was above 5%. To diagnose cytomegalovirus status from the catalog of TCR beta chain sequences, a statistical classification framework was built. A later analysis assigned V and J genes by comparing TCR nucleotide sequences with IMGT/GENE-DB human TR gene sequences. The TCRdist pipeline was used in a later analysis to assign CDR3 sequences and most-parsimonious VDJ recombination scenarios. In a later analysis, every TCR beta chain was defined by the combination of its CDR3 amino acid sequence and its V-gene family, and reads without a unique V-gene family were dropped. As a way to deal with suspected cross-contamination and a sequencing artifact, a later analysis dropped 592 nucleotide sequences that were highly shared and had low generation probability. In a later analysis, a clonal expansion index for each public chain was calculated from normalized within-repertoire ranks of inferred template counts. Generation probabilities in a later analysis came from a VDJ recombination model fitted to out-of-frame rearrangements, and those results were checked against IGoR. In a later analysis, TCR-TCR, TCR-HLA and TCR-CMV co-occurrence was scored with hypergeometric tests, and a repertoire-size bias correction was applied to TCR pairs. To estimate false discovery rates, a later analysis permuted the HLA or CMV assignments 20 times. In a later analysis, co-occurring TCRs were grouped using DBSCAN, and TCRdist sequence similarity was added for clustering within HLA-allele-positive subsets. Repertoires with fewer than 30,000 or more than 120,000 public chains, plus five repertoires with anomalous nucleotide sharing, were excluded from co-occurrence clustering. What TCRdb holds here is the immuneACCESS table cut down to in-frame rearrangements. Part of the clones is not present; checked against another copy, under half of the missing clones reflect an unresolved V gene, and the others are unexplained. V and J calls and clone size are those listed in that table; D and trimming were worked out from the DNA. The sample includes around 150,000 clones, with roughly 79% observed a single time. Roughly an eighth of the sample rests with the top ten.

The TCR was taken from a man aged 45-65 years in good health and CMV-seropositive. The receptor chain draws on TRBV10-1 and TRBJ1-3; TRBD1 matches 8 bases in the middle. The sample consisted of PBMCs. The DNA is as follows: TGCGCCAGCATGCGGACAGGGAGGGTTTATTTATGGTCCTCTGGAAACACCATATATTTT. This codes for CASMRTGRVYLWSSGNTIYF.